By sample share, the clone carrying this T cell receptor (beta chain) is medium-sized. The antigen is undetermined. The data were taken from a study of CD8+ T cells in alopecia areata. Study details: Those patients who were treated received oral tofacitinib, which was given at 5 to 10 mg twice daily for moderate-to-severe alopecia areata.

Following extraction, RNA underwent reverse transcription to cDNA, which served as the sequencing template. Profiling relied on immunoSEQ multiplex PCR, and the TCRdb table lists in-frame clones only, not all of them. The profile shows 90,000 to 120,000 clones, 80% to 85% of them singletons. The treatment here: oral pan-JAK inhibitor, 5-10 mg twice daily. Both peripheral blood and punch biopsies of lesional scalp skin were obtained from patients who had alopecia areata. General study results and limits: Many of the expanded lesional clones endured in scalp and blood while on tofacitinib. Especially in alopecia totalis/universalis, lesional scalp showed greater clonality than normal scalp did.

The CDR3 sequence is 15 residues long. Germline V gives CDR1 LGHNA, CDR2 YNFKEQ. V shed 6 bases and J shed 2 bases, with 14 bases lying between them. The chain couples TRBV4-2 to TRBJ2-1; D is perhaps TRBD2 (6 bases). This sample comprised CD8+ T cells sorted from blood, obtained at week 24, from a patient treated with tofacitinib. This receptor was taken from a human donor with alopecia areata. CDR3 DNA sequence: TGTGCCAGCAGGGTAGCCGGGGGTACCTACAATGAGCAGTTCTTC. Amino acids: CASRVAGGTYNEQFF.